This T cell receptor beta chain was retrieved from a study of patients and donors after allogeneic stem cell transplantation. This clonotype has just a few counts. Germline assignment: CDR1 DFQATT and CDR2 SNEGSKA (reference sequence). The CDR3 consists of 12 residues. V lost 5 bases to trimming and J lost 11 bases; unmatched junction nucleotides: 3. TCRdb redid the calling of the RT-PCR reads with MiXCR, one entry per CDR3 protein. The data contain fewer than 500,000 distinct CDR3 sequences, approximately 16% of them singletons. This TCR derives from a human donor who was either an allogeneic HSCT recipient or a stem cell or donor lymphocyte infusion donor (not recorded which). It is not recorded whose cells these are; they may come from a transplant donor. V usage is TRBV20-1 and J usage is TRBJ2-5; 15 nucleotides match TRBD2. The sequencing input was blood, either unsorted or a sorted T cell fraction (not recorded which). Here the CDR3 reads CSARTSGGGQYF. The CDR3, as DNA: TGCAGTGCTCGGACTAGCGGGGGGGGACAGTACTTC.